This record concerns one T cell receptor (beta chain) sequence. The germline CDR1 and CDR2 sequences are SGHDN and FVKESK. This CDR3 is built from 13 residues. Trimming left V 2 bases short and J 1 base short, with 5 bases between. Measured with immunoSEQ multiplex PCR; TCRdb has only the in-frame clones, and not every one. The sample lists under 60,000 clones, roughly 80% occurring once. These data are taken from a study of blood T cell repertoires in COVID-19. The V and J genes are TRBV14 and TRBJ1-2; the D is unclear. Sequenced: peripheral blood. The receptor's source is a man aged 35 to 55 with acute or convalescent COVID-19. The DNA for the CDR3 is TGTGCCAGCAGCCAAAACAATAACTATGGCTACACCTTC. Its protein is CASSQNNNYGYTF.